One and the same sample provided the 9 T cell receptor beta chains below, sequenced in a study of cytomegalovirus exposure and HLA in healthy donors. Vbeta (60) and Jbeta (13) primers were used in the PCR. Repertoires were generated with immunoSEQ multiplex PCR, while TCRdb's copy carries only in-frame clones and drops some. The sample contains 200,000 to 250,000 clones, roughly four fifths of which appear only once. Sequenced material: PBMCs. The receptors here all came from a woman aged 40 to 50 in good health and CMV-seronegative.

The chain recombines TRBV18 with TRBJ1-2, with D perhaps TRBD1 (6 bases). The CDR3 has 13 amino acids. Trimming shortened V by 6 bases and J by 2 bases, and 10 bases separated the two germline ends. Germline values: CDR1 KGHSH, CDR2 LQKENI. The CDR3 spells CASSRDRNYGYTF. The CDR3 DNA reads TGTGCCAGCTCCCGAGACAGGAACTATGGCTACACCTTC.

The chain carries TRBV30 and TRBJ2-5, with 7 bases lining up with TRBD1. The CDR3 totals 14 residues. Germline-derived CDR1 and CDR2 are GTSNPN and SVGIG (reference sequence). Losses at the gene ends were 2 bases for V and 4 bases for J; bases not matched to a gene: 7. Written as DNA, the CDR3 is TGTGCCTGGAGTCCGACAGGGCTCCTAGAGACCCAGTACTTC. It codes for CAWSPTGLLETQYF.

The chain links TRBV7-3 to TRBJ1-5, with TRBD1 as a possible D gene (5 bases). The CDR3 sequence is 13 residues long. Germline-derived CDR1 and CDR2 are SGHTA and FQGTGA. Trimming cost V 2 bases and J 4 bases, with 6 bases left between them. The CDR3 here is CASSLDRNQPQHF. The CDR3 DNA reads TGTGCCAGCAGCTTAGACAGAAATCAGCCCCAGCATTTT.

The V call is TRBV28, the J call TRBJ1-3; TRBD1 aligns across 7 bases. The junction had 8 bases not matched to a gene; V was cut back by 5 bases and J by 4 bases. CDR3 length equals 15 residues. Looked up from germline, CDR1 is MDHEN and CDR2 is SYDVKM. The CDR3 DNA reads as TGTGCCAGCAGTCTACGACAGGGTCAGGGAAACACCATATATTTT. Encoded protein: CASSLRQGQGNTIYF.

This clone was observed a single time. V usage is TRBV10-3 and J usage is TRBJ1-2; no firm D call. The V end lost 7 bases, the J end lost 6 bases, and 12 bases lay between the germline ends. In germline, CDR1 is ENHRY, CDR2 SYGVKD. The length of the CDR3 is 12 residues. The CDR3 DNA sequence: TGTGCCATCAAGGGTGACGGGGATGGCTACACCTTC. As protein: CAIKGDGDGYTF.

This chain links TRBV5-1 with TRBJ1-4; 7 nucleotides line up with TRBD1. The CDR3 contains 15 residues. Germline V lookup: CDR1 SGHRS, CDR2 YFSETQ. V lost 3 bases to trimming and J lost 7 bases; unmatched junction nucleotides: 9. The CDR3 DNA reads as TGCGCCAGCAGCTCAACAGGGGCAGTTGGTGAAAAACTGTTTTTT. Amino acid sequence: CASSSTGAVGEKLFF. Combining the CDR3 with reference TRBV5-1 and TRBJ1-4 gives the whole variable domain KAGVTQTPRYLIKTRGQQVTLSCSPISGHRSVSWYQQTPGQGLQFLFEYFSETQRNKGNFPGRFSGRQFSNSRSEMNVSTLELGDSALYLCASSSTGAVGEKLFFGSGTQLSVL.

V is TRBV6-6 and J is TRBJ2-7; TRBD1 might be the D (6 bases). This CDR3 has 15 residues. CDR1 is MNHNY, CDR2 SVGAGI, per germline (reference sequence). The V and J ends lost 6 bases and 0 bases respectively, with 15 bases between them. CDR3 sequence: CASSPRTDLSYEQYF. The CDR3 coding sequence is TGTGCCAGCAGCCCCCGGACAGACCTCTCCTACGAGCAGTACTTC.

The chain couples TRBV4-2 to TRBJ2-5; 9 bases line up with TRBD2. This CDR3 region has 16 residues. Trimming cost V 2 bases and J 0 bases; bases outside gene matches: 4. Germline lookup yields CDR1 LGHNA and CDR2 YNFKEQ. CDR3 nucleotide sequence: TGTGCCAGCAGCCAATATAGCGGGAGAGACCAAGAGACCCAGTACTTC. This sequence encodes CASSQYSGRDQETQYF.

This chain links TRBV13 with TRBJ2-6, with TRBD2 matching 14 bases. CDR3 length: 22 amino acids. V lost 5 bases to trimming and J lost 2 bases; unmatched junction nucleotides: 17. Germline values: CDR1 PRHDT, CDR2 FYEKMQ (reference sequence). The CDR3 nucleotides are TGTGCCAGCAGCGGGCCGGGACTAGCGGGAGACCTCCGGGTCCCTGGGGCCAACGTCCTGACTTTC. This sequence encodes CASSGPGLAGDLRVPGANVLTF. Full variable domain (remainder filled in from reference TRBV13 and TRBJ2-6): AAGVIQSPRHLIKEKRETATLKCYPIPRHDTVYWYQQGPGQDPQFLISFYEKMQSDKGSIPDRFSAQQFSDYHSELNMSSLELGDSALYFCASSGPGLAGDLRVPGANVLTFGAGSRLTVL.